Shown below are 18 T cell receptor beta chains from a single sample sequenced in a study of T cells in Graves' hyperthyroidism and ophthalmopathy (dated by TCRdb to the late 2010s). The library was built by means of multiplex PCR. Instrument on record: Illumina HiSeq 2000. The TCR beta CDR3 regions were amplified from the RNA transcripts. For the first round of RT-PCR on the TCR CDR3, the HTBI primer set was used together with the Qiagen OneStep RT-PCR kit. TCRdb ran its own pipeline on the public reads, namely fastp trimming at Q25 and MiXCR clone calling, and kept in-frame beta chains. Each record represents a unique CDR3 protein, reported with the most common genes and DNA among its rows. The table for this sample lists a few hundred thousand distinct CDR3 sequences; more than 12% of them were counted only once. The ten largest clones take up roughly 21% of the sample. Specimen: blood. These TCRs come from a woman in her twenties or thirties with Graves' ophthalmopathy.

This clonotype was picked up many times. The chain links TRBV11-2 to TRBJ2-3; D perhaps matches TRBD2 (6 bases). V was pared by 3 bases and J by 0 bases, with 13 bases between. CDR3 length: 16 amino acids. Per the germline V gene, CDR1 is SGHAT and CDR2 is FQNNGV. The CDR3 region is CASSLNSGSSTDTQYF. The DNA of the CDR3 is TGTGCCAGCAGCTTGAATAGCGGATCTAGCACAGATACGCAGTATTTT.

CDR3 sequence reads: CASSQGHPGGVYTEAFF. The CDR3 DNA reads TGCGCCAGCAGCCAAGGCCATCCCGGGGGGGTATACACTGAAGCTTTCTTT. The rearrangement links TRBV4-1 to TRBJ1-1; a weak D match, TRBD1 (5 bases). In germline, CDR1 is MGHRA, CDR2 YSYEKL. This CDR3 is 17 amino acids long. The V and J ends lost 1 base and 3 bases respectively, with 18 bases between them.

Many counts were recorded for this clonotype. The genes are TRBV28 and TRBJ1-1; 7 bases map to TRBD1. The CDR3 runs to 14 residues. Germline V CDR1 and CDR2: MDHEN, SYDVKM. J was trimmed by 3 bases and V by 3 bases; bases with no gene match: 4. The CDR3 DNA reads TGTGCCAGCAGTTTGACAGGGATGGACACTGAAGCTTTCTTT. It specifies CASSLTGMDTEAFF.

This clonotype was seen many times. The chain joins TRBV5-1 to TRBJ1-1; no clear D. The germline V and J ends were trimmed by 0 bases and 4 bases, with 4 bases remaining between them. The CDR3 sequence is 12 residues long. Germline CDR1 and CDR2: SGHRS and YFSETQ. The CDR3 region has the DNA TGCGCCAGCAGCTTGGCGGCCACTGAAGCTTTCTTT. Translated, it gives CASSLAATEAFF.

This clonotype was found many times. CDR3 nucleotides: TGTGCCAGCAGTTCTCGGACCGCGGCGGGCTACACCTTC. It encodes CASSSRTAAGYTF. The chain has TRBV2 and TRBJ1-2; D remains ambiguous. Germline V lookup: CDR1 SNHLY, CDR2 FYNNEI. The CDR3 contains 13 residues. Trimming left V 5 bases short and J 8 bases short, with 15 bases between.

This clonotype was recorded a few times. V usage is TRBV6-1 and J usage is TRBJ1-2; D is uncertain. V lost 8 bases to trimming and J lost 4 bases, with 8 bases between them. Per the germline V gene, CDR1 is MNHNS and CDR2 is SASEGT. The CDR3 consists of 11 residues. In DNA form, the CDR3 reads TGTGCCAGCCGCAGGTTCTATGGCTACACCTTC. Its translation: CASRRFYGYTF.

This clonotype was seen many times. The J gene is TRBJ2-3, the V gene TRBV6-1; possibly TRBD2 for D (7 bases). Germline CDR1 reads MNHNS; CDR2 reads SASEGT. With 5 bases removed from V and 4 bases from J, the gap between germline ends came to 16 bases. CDR3 length: 15 amino acids. The CDR3 DNA reads TGTGCCAGCAGTTTAGGAGGGGGGGGGTCAGATACGCAGTATTTT. Protein product: CASSLGGGGSDTQYF.

This clonotype was detected once. The V and J genes are TRBV19 and TRBJ2-1; 8 nucleotides line up with TRBD1. CDR1 is LNHDA and CDR2 is SQIVND in the germline V gene (reference sequence). V was clipped by 1 base and J by 8 bases; unmatched bases: 13. The CDR3 covers 17 residues. The CDR3 region is CASSIAVTGASYDEQFF. The CDR3 region has the DNA TGTGCCAGTAGTATAGCCGTGACAGGGGCCTCATACGATGAGCAGTTCTTC.

This clonotype appeared many times. The chain is built from TRBV18 and TRBJ2-7; D is unresolved. Per germline, CDR1 KGHSH and CDR2 LQKENI. This CDR3 is built from 14 residues. V lost 1 base and J lost 5, with 12 bases in between. The CDR3 DNA follows: TGTGCCAGCTCACCACGGATGGCCCTCGACGAGCAGTACTTC. It yields the protein CASSPRMALDEQYF.

This clonotype was counted only a few times. The chain links TRBV6-1 to TRBJ2-7, with D possibly TRBD1 on 7 matching bases. Between the trimmed V and J ends, which lost 5 bases and 2 bases, there was a span of 13 bases. Germline lookup yields CDR1 MNHNS and CDR2 SASEGT. This CDR3 spans 14 amino acids. The CDR3 DNA reads as TGTGCCAGCAGTCGACAGGGAGGAACCTACGAGCAGTACTTC. Protein: CASSRQGGTYEQYF.

This clonotype has ten or more counts. The chain links TRBV12-3 or TRBV12-4 to TRBJ2-2; D unclear. The V and J ends lost 0 bases and 6 bases respectively, with 8 bases between them. The CDR3 is made up of 14 amino acids. The CDR3 nucleotides read TGTGCCAGCAGTTTAGCGCCGGCGGCCGGGGAGCTGTTTTTT. The encoded protein is CASSLAPAAGELFF.

In regard to this clonotype: This may be a read error: a much more frequent sequence differs by one nucleotide. The V and J genes are TRBV6-1 and TRBJ2-2, with a tentative D call TRBD1 (6 bases). The CDR3 spans 15 residues. Germline CDR1 MNHNS, CDR2 SASEGT. The V gene lost 9 bases and the J gene lost 4 bases, with 18 bases spanning the gap. The CDR3 protein is CARAGPGHITGELFF. For the CDR3, the DNA is TGTGCCAGAGCCGGCCCGGGACACATCACCGGGGAGCTGTTTTTT.

The J gene is TRBJ1-6, the V gene TRBV13, with D perhaps matching TRBD1 (5 bases). Germline V CDR1 and CDR2: PRHDT, FYEKMQ (reference sequence). V was trimmed by 4 bases and J by 9 bases, leaving 16 bases between them. This CDR3 is built from 15 residues. The CDR3 is CASSSPGPISSPLHF. The DNA for the CDR3 is TGTGCCAGCAGCTCCCCGGGACCGATAAGTTCACCCCTCCACTTT.

This clonotype was recorded many times. The rearrangement uses TRBV20-1 and TRBJ1-5; D remains unclear. The CDR3 extends over 16 amino acids. In germline, CDR1 is DFQATT, CDR2 SNEGSKA (reference sequence). Trimming stripped 1 base from V and 0 bases from J, with 13 bases between. CDR3 protein: CSARVPGGYSNQPQHF. The CDR3 nucleotides are TGCAGTGCTAGAGTACCGGGAGGATATAGCAATCAGCCCCAGCATTTT.

This clonotype was detected many times. Here the CDR3 reads CASSPIAGGLEQFF. DNA for the CDR3: TGTGCCAGCAGCCCTATAGCGGGGGGCTTGGAGCAGTTCTTC. The chain links TRBV7-3 to TRBJ2-1; TRBD2 aligns across 10 bases. Germline V gene data show CDR1 as SGHTA and CDR2 as FQGTGA. V was pared by 5 bases and J by 10 bases, with 8 bases of the junction left unmatched. The CDR3 runs 14 residues.

The chain employs TRBV9 and TRBJ1-4; TRBD1 is a possible D gene (5 bases). The V end was cut by 0 bases, the J end by 12 bases, with 12 bases between. The CDR3 has 13 residues. Germline values: CDR1 SGDLS, CDR2 YYNGEE. In DNA, the CDR3 is TGTGCCAGCAGCGTAGCTGTCCGGGGGGAACTGTTTTTT. Amino acids: CASSVAVRGELFF.

On this clonotype itself: At one boundary the junction diverges from the germline segment, which might be a read error. The J gene is TRBJ2-1, the V gene TRBV11-1, with 7 bases lining up with TRBD2. Looked up from germline, CDR1 is SGHAT and CDR2 is FQDESV (reference sequence). This CDR3 comprises 15 residues. The CDR3 sequence is CASSLAGGSNNEQFF. The CDR3 DNA reads as TGCGCCAGCAGCTTGGCCGGCGGGAGTAACAATGAGCAGTTCTTC. The variable domain in full, completed from reference TRBV11-1 and TRBJ2-1, reads EAEVAQSPRYKITEKSQAVAFWCDPISGHATLYWYRQILGQGPELLVQFQDESVVDDSQLPKDRFSAERLKGVDSTLKIQPAELGDSAMYLCASSLAGGSNNEQFFGPGTRLTVL.

There are many counts of this clonotype. This chain connects TRBV12-3 or TRBV12-4 to TRBJ2-3, with 7 bases fitting TRBD1. With V trimmed by 7 bases and J by 1 base, 5 bases remained unmatched. This CDR3 is 14 amino acids long. CDR3 amino acids: CASNPGQRTDTQYF. The CDR3 bases are TGTGCCAGCAATCCGGGACAGCGCACAGATACGCAGTATTTT.